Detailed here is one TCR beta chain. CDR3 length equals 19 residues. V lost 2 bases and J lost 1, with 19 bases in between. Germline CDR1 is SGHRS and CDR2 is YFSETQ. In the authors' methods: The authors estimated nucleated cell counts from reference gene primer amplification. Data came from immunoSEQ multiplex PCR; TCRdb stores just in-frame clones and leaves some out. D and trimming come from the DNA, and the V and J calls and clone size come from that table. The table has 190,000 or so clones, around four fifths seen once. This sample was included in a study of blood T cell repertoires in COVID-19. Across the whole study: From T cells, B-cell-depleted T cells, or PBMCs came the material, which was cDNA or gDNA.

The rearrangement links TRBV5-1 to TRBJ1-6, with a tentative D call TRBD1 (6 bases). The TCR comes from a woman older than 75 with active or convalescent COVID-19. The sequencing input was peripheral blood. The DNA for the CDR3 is TGCGCCAGCAGCTTATACAGGGATCCTCGCGGTTCCTATAATTCACCCCTCCACTTT. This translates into CASSLYRDPRGSYNSPLHF.